The 10 T cell receptor beta chains below come from one sample, sequenced in a study of T-cell memory formation after mild COVID-19. TCRdb re-analysed the 5' RACE reads in MiXCR, keeping a single row per CDR3 protein. The table includes 150,000 to 200,000 distinct CDR3 sequences, roughly 14% detected once. Specimen: PBMCs or a T cell subset sorted from them (not recorded which). The receptors were sampled from an adult woman who had mild COVID-19 (a few samples of this study predate the infection). Cell type and time point are not known.

This chain links TRBV20-1 with TRBJ1-2; 7 bases agree with TRBD1. With V trimmed by 3 bases and J by 1 base, 5 bases remained unmatched. Germline loops: CDR1 DFQATT, CDR2 SNEGSKA (reference sequence). The CDR3 has 14 residues. The CDR3 here is CSASHDRDNYGYTF. CDR3 in DNA: TGCAGTGCTAGCCACGACAGGGATAACTATGGCTACACCTTC.

The sample holds a few counts of this clonotype. This chain links TRBV3-1 with TRBJ2-3; D might be TRBD1 (6 bases). Germline CDR1 and CDR2: LGHDT and YNNKEL (reference sequence). V lost 2 bases, J lost 0 bases, and 12 bases lay in between. This CDR3 comprises 16 residues. Written as DNA, the CDR3 is TGTGCCAGCAGCCAACTCGGGACACCTAGCACAGATACGCAGTATTTT. The encoded protein is CASSQLGTPSTDTQYF.

This clonotype came up a few times. The chain recombines TRBV7-9 with TRBJ1-1, with D uncertain. V lost 3 bases, J lost 6 bases, and 11 bases lay in between. The length of the CDR3 is 13 residues. The germline gives CDR1 SEHNR, CDR2 FQNEAQ (reference sequence). CDR3: CASSFSPRAEAFF. DNA of the CDR3: TGTGCCAGCAGCTTCTCGCCCCGAGCTGAAGCTTTCTTT.

V usage is TRBV5-1 and J usage is TRBJ2-2, with D possibly TRBD1 on 6 matching bases. This CDR3 contains 18 residues. V was clipped by 4 bases and J by 4 bases, with 23 bases between them. Germline values: CDR1 SGHRS, CDR2 YFSETQ. This CDR3 is CASSPPGVDSLSTGELFF. The CDR3 DNA sequence: TGCGCCAGCAGCCCACCAGGGGTGGACAGTTTAAGCACCGGGGAGCTGTTTTTT.

This clonotype was found a few times. The CDR3 loop is CASSAGLPSTDTQYF. The CDR3 DNA reads TGTGCCAGCAGCGCGGGACTACCAAGCACAGATACGCAGTATTTT. The chain is built from TRBV9 and TRBJ2-3; TRBD2 agrees at 7 bases. This CDR3 contains 15 residues. CDR1 is SGDLS, CDR2 YYNGEE, per germline. The V segment lost 3 bases and the J segment 0 bases; nucleotides outside the gene matches: 4.

The gene calls are TRBV2 and TRBJ1-5; 7 bases map to TRBD1. This CDR3 comprises 15 residues. Germline trimming cut 10 bases from V and 0 bases from J; bases unmatched to any gene: 9. Germline CDR1 SNHLY, CDR2 FYNNEI. CDR3 DNA: TGTGCCACGAAATTGGGGACAGATAGCAATCAGCCCCAGCATTTT. Its protein is CATKLGTDSNQPQHF.

This rearrangement joins TRBV6-2 or TRBV6-3 to TRBJ2-5; 9 bases align to TRBD2. This CDR3 is built from 16 residues. Germline loops: CDR1 MNHEY, CDR2 SVGEGT. J was trimmed by 4 bases and V by 4 bases; bases with no gene match: 10. The CDR3 DNA is TGTGCCAGCAGTTCCCATAGCGGGAGTCGGCGAGAGACCCAGTACTTC. Encoded protein: CASSSHSGSRRETQYF.

This clonotype was seen only a few times. The chain has TRBV2 and TRBJ2-7; 8 bases align to TRBD1. V was clipped by 8 bases and J by 2 bases; unmatched bases: 8. Looked up from germline, CDR1 is SNHLY and CDR2 is FYNNEI. This CDR3 is 14 amino acids long. The DNA for the CDR3 is TGTGCCAGCCGAATGGGACAGGCAGCCTACGAGCAGTACTTC. Protein sequence: CASRMGQAAYEQYF.

In its sample, this clonotype ranks as medium-sized (0.01 to 0.1%). The chain employs TRBV5-1 and TRBJ2-1, with D possibly being TRBD2 (7 bases). Trimming cost V 5 bases and J 7 bases, with 22 bases left between them. The V gene's germline CDR1 is SGHRS and CDR2 YFSETQ. The CDR3 has 16 residues. The chain's CDR3 is CASSPRGGGSSNEQFF. CDR3 sequence (DNA): TGCGCCAGCAGTCCCCGAGGGGGGGGATCATCAAATGAGCAGTTCTTC.

The chain recombines TRBV2 with TRBJ2-6; D is ambiguous. This CDR3 is built from 15 residues. Germline V gene sequence: CDR1 SNHLY, CDR2 FYNNEI. V lost 5 bases to trimming and J lost 3 bases, with 11 bases between them. The CDR3 nucleotides are TGTGCCAGCAGTCCCGACTCTCATGGGGCCAACGTCCTGACTTTC. Amino acid sequence: CASSPDSHGANVLTF.